Shown below are 9 T cell receptor beta chains from a single sample sequenced in a study of T cell repertoires in cytomegalovirus infection. TCRdb reprocessed the reads with MiXCR, giving one entry per CDR3 protein. The table records some 320,000 distinct CDR3 sequences, 25% to 35% of them present only once. No antigen has been assigned to these receptors. The specimen was cultured PBMCs, collected from culture after CMV antigen stimulation. Source of these receptors: a human donor in good health (CMV status not recorded). Some clones in this sample may be carry-over from other donors' samples.

The CDR3, as DNA: TGTGCCAGCAGTGGAGACGGTTTGGTCGGCTACACCTTC. Protein: CASSGDGLVGYTF. The chain joins TRBV2 to TRBJ1-2; no clear D gene. The CDR3 is 13 amino acids. V shed 4 bases and J shed 8 bases, with 14 bases lying between them. The V gene's germline CDR1 is SNHLY and CDR2 FYNNEI.

This clonotype was found many times. The V call is TRBV20-1, the J call TRBJ2-3; 11 bases align to TRBD2. The CDR3 is 16 residues long. Germline trimming cut 2 bases from V and 2 bases from J; bases unmatched to any gene: 6. The V gene's germline CDR1 is DFQATT and CDR2 SNEGSKA (reference sequence). The CDR3 sequence: CSARILAGGDTDTQYF. The CDR3 region has the DNA TGCAGTGCTAGAATCCTAGCGGGAGGTGACACAGATACGCAGTATTTT.

In its sample, this clonotype was seen many times. Relative to the germline gene, one junction end is altered; a read error may explain this. The chain uses TRBV28 and TRBJ2-2, with D unresolved. The CDR3 runs to 15 residues. The germline CDR1 and CDR2 sequences are MDHEN and SYDVKM. CDR3 in DNA: TGTGCCAGCAGCTTATTAGGGCCCAACACCGGGGAGCTGTTTTTT. Translating gives CASSLLGPNTGELFF.

The chain uses TRBV19 and TRBJ1-2; a possible D gene is TRBD1 (5 bases). The germline V and J ends were trimmed by 5 bases and 2 bases, with 12 bases remaining between them. Germline V CDR1 and CDR2: LNHDA, SQIVND (reference sequence). This CDR3 is 14 amino acids long. The DNA for the CDR3 is TGTGCCAGTAGTGTGACAGAGGGGAACTATGGCTACACCTTC. Its translation is CASSVTEGNYGYTF. Full variable domain (missing parts from reference TRBV19 and TRBJ1-2): DGGITQSPKYLFRKEGQNVTLSCEQNLNHDAMYWYRQDPGQGLRLIYYSQIVNDFQKGDIAEGYSVSREKKESFPLTVTSAQKNPTAFYLCASSVTEGNYGYTFGSGTRLTVV.

This clonotype occurred a few times. The rearrangement uses TRBV7-2 and TRBJ1-5; the D is unclear. CDR3 size: 13 residues. V lost 2 bases and J lost 5, with 7 bases in between. Germline V lookup: CDR1 SGHTA, CDR2 FQGNSA. CDR3 protein: CASSLFRDQPQHF. CDR3 nucleotide sequence: TGTGCCAGCAGCTTATTTCGAGATCAGCCCCAGCATTTT.

This clonotype has only a few counts. The chain combines TRBV20-1 with TRBJ2-3; TRBD2 aligns across 9 bases. Losses at the gene ends were 5 bases for V and 2 bases for J; bases not matched to a gene: 14. CDR3 length equals 17 residues. Germline V gene sequence: CDR1 DFQATT, CDR2 SNEGSKA (reference sequence). CDR3 coding DNA: TGCAGTGCTTCTTTTCCCATCACTAGCGGGTACACAGATACGCAGTATTTT. Protein sequence: CSASFPITSGYTDTQYF.

This clonotype occurred a few times. The gene calls are TRBV19 and TRBJ2-7; 9 bases line up with TRBD2. The CDR3 has 19 amino acids. The junction had 16 bases not matched to a gene; V was cut back by 1 base and J by 3 bases. Germline loops: CDR1 LNHDA, CDR2 SQIVND (reference sequence). The CDR3 sequence is CASSIVFLAGHRGHYEQYF. DNA for the CDR3: TGTGCCAGTAGTATAGTTTTTCTAGCGGGACACCGGGGCCACTACGAGCAGTACTTC.

This clonotype was seen a few times. CDR3 nucleotides: TGTGCCAGCAGCTTAGCGCACGCCTACTCCTACGAGCAGTACTTC. Its protein product is CASSLAHAYSYEQYF. The genes are TRBV11-2 and TRBJ2-7, with D uncertain. Germline V gene lookup returns CDR1 SGHAT and CDR2 FQNNGV. This CDR3 contains 15 residues. Trimming pared 1 base from V and 0 bases from J, leaving 10 bases between.

There are a few counts of this clonotype. The rearrangement uses TRBV27 and TRBJ1-2, with D maybe TRBD1 (5 bases). This CDR3 comprises 12 residues. V was trimmed by 8 bases and J by 5 bases, leaving 12 bases between them. Germline CDR1 and CDR2: MNHEY and SMNVEV (reference sequence). CDR3 loop: CASGARLYGYTF. The CDR3 region has the DNA TGTGCCAGCGGGGCAAGGCTATATGGCTACACCTTC.